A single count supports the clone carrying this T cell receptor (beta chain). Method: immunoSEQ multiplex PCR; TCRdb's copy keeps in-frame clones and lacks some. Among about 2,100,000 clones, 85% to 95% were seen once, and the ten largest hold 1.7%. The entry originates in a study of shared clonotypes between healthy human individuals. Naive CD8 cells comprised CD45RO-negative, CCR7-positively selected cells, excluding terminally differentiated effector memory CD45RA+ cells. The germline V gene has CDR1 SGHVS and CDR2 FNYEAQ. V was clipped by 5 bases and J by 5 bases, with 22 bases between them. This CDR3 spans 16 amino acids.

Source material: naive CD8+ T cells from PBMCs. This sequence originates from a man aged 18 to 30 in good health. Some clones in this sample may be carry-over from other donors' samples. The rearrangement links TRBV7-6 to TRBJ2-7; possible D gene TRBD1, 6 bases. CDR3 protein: CASSMLNRAPQHEQYF. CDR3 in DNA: TGTGCCAGCAGCATGCTGAACAGGGCCCCCCAGCACGAGCAGTACTTC.